This record looks at one T cell receptor (beta chain) sequence and its context. This CDR3 comprises 14 residues. Germline values: CDR1 ENHRY, CDR2 SYGVKD. V lost 10 bases to trimming and J lost 5 bases, with 19 bases between them. These data are taken from a study of control samples from healthy donors and cancer patients. Only in-frame clones appear in the TCRdb table, and some are missing; sequencing was by immunoSEQ multiplex PCR. The sample holds about 150,000 clones, 93% seen once. The V call is TRBV10-3, the J call TRBJ2-3, with a weak D call TRBD1 (7 bases). Specimen: blood. The clonotype originates from a man between 18 and 29 years old in good health. The CDR3 coding sequence is TGTGCCAGCTTCGCGGGACAGTCAAGAGATACGCAGTATTTT. This codes for CASFAGQSRDTQYF.